These T cell receptor beta chains were read from a single sample in a study of blood T cell repertoires in COVID-19. The data were produced by immunoSEQ multiplex PCR, yet TCRdb's version contains in-frame clones alone and is incomplete. The table includes around 120,000 clones, roughly four fifths detected once. What was sequenced was peripheral blood. Every receptor here comes from a man in his sixties or seventies with active or convalescent COVID-19. Both conserved end residues are part of each CDR3. A D gene is named only where the DNA matches it firmly. Size is stated for part of the rows, as once, few or many counts, or as a class when the clone is expanded.

TRBV13	-	TRBJ1-1	-	TGTGCCAGCAGCTTAGGACAAACAAACACTGAAGCTTTCTTT	CASSLGQTNTEAFF
TRBV6-5	-	TRBJ1-2	-	TGTGCCAGCAGTAAAACAGGGACCTATGGCTACACCTTC	CASSKTGTYGYTF
TRBV5-1	TRBD1	TRBJ1-2	-	TGCGCCAGCAGCTGGGGACAGGGGGGAGATGGCTACACCTTC	CASSWGQGGDGYTF
TRBV5-4	-	TRBJ2-1	-	TGTGCCAGCAGCTCAGAGACAGCCTTCGGCTACAATGAGCAGTTCTTC	CASSSETAFGYNEQFF
TRBV5-1	TRBD1	TRBJ1-5	-	TGCGCCAGCAGCCCAGGGGGAAGCGGCAATCAGCCCCAGCATTTT	CASSPGGSGNQPQHF
TRBV15	-	TRBJ2-3	-	TGTGCCACCAGCGGGGGCCTCCAGGGTCTCACAGATACGCAGTATTTT	CATSGGLQGLTDTQYF
TRBV19	-	TRBJ1-4	few	TGTGCCAGTAGAAGAGGAATTAATGAAAAACTGTTTTTT	CASRRGINEKLFF
TRBV5-1	-	TRBJ2-5	-	TGCGCCAGCAGCCCATACAATAGCGAGACCCAGTACTTC	CASSPYNSETQYF
TRBV7-9	-	TRBJ2-6	-	TGTGCCAGCAGCTTAGCCGGGGGTAGCGGGGCCAACGTCCTGACTTTC	CASSLAGGSGANVLTF
TRBV20-1	-	TRBJ1-2	-	TGCAGTGCTAGTTACAGCTTATATGGCTACACCTTC	CSASYSLYGYTF
TRBV30	-	TRBJ2-7	-	TGTGCCTGGAATGGGGGGTCGTTAGCCGAGCAGTACTTC	CAWNGGSLAEQYF
TRBV5-1	-	TRBJ1-1	few	TGCGCCAGCAGCTCGGGACTCCGTACTGAAGCTTTCTTT	CASSSGLRTEAFF
TRBV29-1	-	TRBJ2-2	-	TGCAGCGTTGGGGGCGGACGCGACACCGGGGAGCTGTTTTTT	CSVGGGRDTGELFF
TRBV28	TRBD1	TRBJ1-4	-	TGTGCCGGGTCAGGGGGCGGTAATGAAAAACTGTTTTTT	CAGSGGGNEKLFF
TRBV6-1	-	TRBJ1-1	-	TGTGCCAGCAGTGAAAAGCAGAACACTGAAGCTTTCTTT	CASSEKQNTEAFF
TRBV4-2	-	TRBJ1-5	-	TGTGCCAGCAGCCAAGTACTCGGGTTCAATCAGCCCCAGCATTTT	CASSQVLGFNQPQHF
TRBV19	-	TRBJ1-4	-	TGTGCCAGTAATGACCGGGCCGGGGTAGAAAAACTGTTTTTT	CASNDRAGVEKLFF
TRBV3-1/TRBV3-2	-	TRBJ2-4	-	TGTGCCAGCAGCCAGTATACAGGGAAAAACATTCAGTACTTC	CASSQYTGKNIQYF
TRBV6-1	TRBD1	TRBJ1-1	once	TGTGCCAGCAGTGAAAAGGGGGCAGCCTACACTGAAGCTTTCTTT	CASSEKGAAYTEAFF
TRBV5-6	-	TRBJ2-1	few	TGTGCCAGCAGCTTGGTAGCATCCAGCTCCTACAATGAGCAGTTCTTC	CASSLVASSSYNEQFF
TRBV18	-	TRBJ1-1	-	TGTGCCAGCTCACCACGTCAGGGGTTTGAAGCTTTCTTT	CASSPRQGFEAFF
TRBV7-6	TRBD2	TRBJ2-1	-	TGTGCCAGCAGCTTAGTGGTAGCGGGAGGGGCTGAGCAGTTCTTC	CASSLVVAGGAEQFF
TRBV4-1	-	TRBJ1-4	-	TGCGCCAGCAGCCAAGGGGAGGGGAGGGGAGGTGAAAAACTGTTTTTT	CASSQGEGRGGEKLFF
TRBV6-5	-	TRBJ1-2	few	TGTGCCAGCAGTTACGAACAGAACTATGGCTACACCTTC	CASSYEQNYGYTF
TRBV5-6	TRBD1	TRBJ2-7	-	TGTGCCAGCAGCTACGGGACAGGGTACCCCTACGAGCAGTACTTC	CASSYGTGYPYEQYF
TRBV5-4	-	TRBJ2-5	few	TGTGCCAGCAGCTTGAAGAGCGCCGAGGAGACCCAGTACTTC	CASSLKSAEETQYF
TRBV28	TRBD1	TRBJ1-1	-	TGTGCCAGCATCCGGGACAGAGGAAACACTGAAGCTTTCTTT	CASIRDRGNTEAFF
TRBV19	-	TRBJ1-2	-	TGTGCCAGTAGTAGCGGGGATAACTATGGCTACACCTTC	CASSSGDNYGYTF
TRBV6-5	-	TRBJ2-1	-	TGTGCCGCGGGGGCGGGACCCTCCTACAATGAGCAGTTCTTC	CAAGAGPSYNEQFF